The clone carrying this TCR beta chain was observed a handful of times. This sample is part of a study of blood T cell repertoires in COVID-19. Study context: Spain, Italy and the United States supplied samples that represented acute and convalescent COVID-19. T cells, B-cell-depleted T cells, or PBMCs provided the cDNA or gDNA that served as material.

The CDR3 has 13 residues. Germline CDR1 WSHSY, CDR2 SAAADI. J lost 7 bases, V lost 7 bases, and 3 bases had no gene match. In the study's own analysis: Estimation of nucleated cell counts was performed using reference gene primer amplification. The method was immunoSEQ multiplex PCR; TCRdb's version includes in-frame clones alone and lacks a portion of them. V, J and clone size reflect that table, while D and trimming were determined from the DNA. Of tens of thousands of clones listed, over 70% are singletons. The chain employs TRBV10-2 and TRBJ2-2, with TRBD2 matching over 10 bases. This TCR derives from a man older than 75 with active or convalescent COVID-19. Source material: peripheral blood. CDR3 loop: CASTASGSGELFF. CDR3 coding DNA: TGCGCCAGCACGGCTAGCGGGAGCGGGGAGCTGTTTTTT.